This TCR beta chain was sequenced for a study of T cell repertoires in cytomegalovirus infection. The overall study: Carrying CMV and the relevant HLA type showed in public TCR beta signatures. Study outcomes and limitations: Cumulated frequencies of public TCR beta families served to identify carriers of CMV plus the relevant HLA. CMV-specific TCR beta clonotypes restricted by HLA-C were the ones dominating the ex vivo response.

TCRdb itself ran the reads through MiXCR, one entry per CDR3 protein. Here the sample spans 50,000 to 60,000 distinct CDR3 sequences, 20% being singletons. This clonotype was seen a handful of times. Antigen: not known. Germline V gives CDR1 LGHNA, CDR2 YSLEER. The CDR3 runs 15 residues. Trimming cost V 0 bases and J 8 bases, with 13 bases left between them. The receptor's source is a human donor in good health (CMV status not recorded). Some clones in this sample may be carry-over from other donors' samples. The sequencing used CD8+ T cells from cultured PBMCs, collected from culture after CMV antigen stimulation. V and J are TRBV4-3 and TRBJ1-4; no firm D call. CDR3 bases: TGCGCCAGCAGCCAAGACACGCTTAATAACGAAAAACTGTTTTTT. This sequence encodes CASSQDTLNNEKLFF.